This TCR beta chain was retrieved from a study of control samples from healthy donors and cancer patients. Using immunoSEQ multiplex PCR, the repertoire was profiled, and TCRdb retains in-frame clones only, with some absent. The table includes 150,000 to 200,000 clones, roughly 89% detected once. This CDR3 is 17 amino acids long. CDR1 and CDR2 from the germline V gene are MNHEY and SMNVEV (reference sequence). With 2 bases clipped from V and 6 bases from J, the junction kept 9 bases outside the gene matches. This chain uses TRBV27 with TRBJ2-2; 10 bases line up with TRBD1. This clonotype originated in a woman in her 30s in good health. Input material: blood. The CDR3 sequence: CASSLAWGQGWAGELFF. As DNA, the CDR3 is TGTGCCAGCAGTTTAGCCTGGGGACAGGGGTGGGCCGGGGAGCTGTTTTTT.